This T cell receptor beta chain was observed in a study of blood T cell repertoires in COVID-19. Study information: COVID-19 samples, acute and convalescent, were from the United States, Italy and Spain. Sources were T cells, B-cell-depleted T cells, or PBMCs; the material itself was cDNA or gDNA.

TCRdb's copy holds only in-frame clones and misses some; the assay was immunoSEQ multiplex PCR. The sample lists 45,000 to 50,000 clones; approximately 88% were seen once. The sample was peripheral blood. This sequence originates from an older man with acute or convalescent COVID-19.

The DNA for the CDR3 is TGTGCCAGCATGACCGACAGGGACTATCAGCCCCAGCATTTT. Translated: CASMTDRDYQPQHF. The chain carries TRBV6-6 and TRBJ1-5, with TRBD1 matching 7 bases. This CDR3 region has 14 residues. Trimming cost V 7 bases and J 5 bases; bases outside gene matches: 8. Germline V CDR1 and CDR2: MNHNY, SVGAGI (reference sequence).